The rows below give T cell receptor beta chains drawn from one sample of a study of cytomegalovirus exposure and HLA in healthy donors. Using immunoSEQ multiplex PCR, the repertoire was profiled, and TCRdb retains in-frame clones only, with some absent. The sample holds more than 150,000 clones; around 83% are singletons and the top ten take 1.5% to 2%. The sequencing sample was made of PBMCs. The receptor source for this set is a man in his fifties or sixties in good health and CMV-seronegative. The CDR3 runs from the conserved cysteine through the conserved F or W. Each record gives: D gene, CDR3 length, J gene, V gene, clone size, CDR3 protein, CDR3 DNA. The D gene is left open where the match is weak. Only part of the rows carry a size: once, few, many, or a class if the clone is expanded.

>TRBD1|15|TRBJ1-4|TRBV7-8|NA
CASSNRDRNGEKLFF
TGTGCCAGCAGCAACCGGGACAGGAACGGTGAAAAACTGTTTTTT
>NA|14|TRBJ1-2|TRBV25-1|few
CASSDDRILYGYTF
TGTGCCAGCAGTGACGACAGGATCCTCTATGGCTACACCTTC
>NA|14|TRBJ2-7|TRBV10-1|NA
CASSENRATYEQYF
TGCGCCAGCAGTGAAAACAGGGCTACCTACGAGCAGTACTTC
>TRBD2|15|TRBJ2-1|TRBV6-5|NA
CASSYAGLADNEQFF
TGTGCCAGCAGTTACGCGGGACTAGCGGACAATGAGCAGTTCTTC
>NA|14|TRBJ1-2|TRBV6-1|NA
CASTPGGRPAGYTF
TGTGCCAGCACCCCTGGGGGCAGGCCCGCCGGCTACACCTTC
>NA|15|TRBJ1-2|TRBV6-4|NA
CASSEDIKESDGYTF
TGTGCCAGCAGTGAAGACATTAAGGAATCAGATGGCTACACCTTC
>TRBD2|15|TRBJ2-1|TRBV19|NA
CASSKRTSGRDEQFF
TGTGCCAGTAGTAAGAGGACTAGCGGGAGAGATGAGCAGTTCTTC
>TRBD1|17|TRBJ1-2|TRBV7-2|NA
CASSLGTGTLTIGGYTF
TGTGCCAGCAGCTTAGGGACAGGGACCCTGACAATAGGTGGCTACACCTTC
>NA|13|TRBJ1-6|TRBV4-3|NA
CASSQGASSPLHF
TGCGCCAGCAGCCAAGGAGCGAGTTCACCCCTCCACTTT
>TRBD1|18|TRBJ2-3|TRBV5-4|NA
CASSEKQTGGSYTDTQYF
TGTGCCAGCAGCGAGAAGCAAACAGGGGGTTCATACACAGATACGCAGTATTTT
>TRBD1|14|TRBJ2-1|TRBV5-1|NA
CASTPGQGAGEQFF
TGCGCCAGCACCCCGGGACAGGGGGCTGGAGAGCAGTTCTTC
>NA|14|TRBJ2-7|TRBV6-5|few
CASPLGPGSYEQYF
TGTGCCAGCCCCCTGGGTCCCGGGTCCTACGAGCAGTACTTC
>NA|15|TRBJ2-5|TRBV27|NA
CASSLRSLASETQYF
TGTGCCAGCAGTTTAAGGTCCCTAGCGTCGGAGACCCAGTACTTC
>TRBD2|17|TRBJ2-3|TRBV10-3|NA
CAISDILAGGVRDTQYF
TGTGCCATCAGTGACATACTAGCGGGGGGGGTCCGTGATACGCAGTATTTT
>NA|16|TRBJ2-3|TRBV7-2|NA
CASSLVMGRGTDTQYF
TGTGCCAGCAGCTTAGTCATGGGGCGCGGCACAGATACGCAGTATTTT
>NA|15|TRBJ2-1|TRBV7-9|NA
CASSRGGTSYNEQFF
TGTGCCAGCAGTCGTGGAGGGACGTCCTACAATGAGCAGTTCTTC
>NA|15|TRBJ1-1|TRBV7-9|NA
CASSSLGRLNTEAFF
TGTGCCAGCAGCTCTCTGGGGCGGCTGAACACTGAAGCTTTCTTT
>NA|12|TRBJ2-7|TRBV7-2|NA
CASSWSGGKQYF
TGTGCCAGCAGCTGGAGCGGCGGGAAGCAGTACTTC
>TRBD1|13|TRBJ1-3|TRBV6-5|NA
CASRRTGGNTIYF
TGTGCCAGCAGACGGACAGGGGGAAACACCATATATTTT
>TRBD1|13|TRBJ2-1|TRBV14|NA
CASSPGQVGEQFF
TGTGCCAGCAGCCCCGGACAGGTTGGGGAGCAGTTCTTC
>TRBD1|17|TRBJ1-1|TRBV7-9|NA
CSSSLSTSGTGRTEAFF
TGTTCCAGCAGCTTATCTACCTCCGGGACAGGGCGCACTGAAGCTTTCTTT
>TRBD2|13|TRBJ2-1|TRBV7-2|NA
CASRSPSGGARFF
TGTGCCAGCAGATCCCCCTCGGGGGGGGCCAGGTTCTTC
>NA|14|TRBJ2-5|TRBV6-5|NA
CASSSVLYSYKQYF
TGTGCCAGCAGTTCCGTTCTTTACAGCTACAAGCAGTACTTC